The 30 T cell receptor beta chains presented below share a single source sample, sequenced in a study of vaccination effects on CD4 cells after COVID-19. No antigen has been assigned to these receptors. Method: immunoSEQ multiplex PCR; TCRdb's copy keeps in-frame clones and lacks some. This repertoire shows 80,000 to 95,000 clones, more than 60% found once; its top ten account for roughly 1.2%. Prior to sequencing, the ViraFEST assay stimulated PBMC with viral peptide pools, which expanded the antigen-specific CD4+ T cells. Researchers isolated CD4+ T cells once approximately eleven days of culture had elapsed. Participants received two doses of either the BNT162b2 or mRNA-1273 vaccine. Sequencing was performed on CD4+ T cells from PBMCs cultured with HCoV-OC43 spike peptides, taken after COVID-19 vaccination. The subset was: HCoV-OC43 spike overlapping peptide pool stimulation. All receptors come from a human donor who received a COVID-19 vaccine.

This chain joins TRBV5-1 and TRBJ2-3; perhaps D is TRBD1 or TRBD2 (5 bases each). Between the trimmed V and J ends, which lost 5 bases and 2 bases, there was a span of 12 bases. This CDR3 spans 14 amino acids. From germline, CDR1 is SGHRS and CDR2 YFSETQ. The CDR3 bases are TGCGCCAGCAGGGGGGTAGCCACCACAGATACGCAGTATTTT. It specifies CASRGVATTDTQYF.

This chain links TRBV24-1 with TRBJ2-2; TRBD1 matches at 8 bases. This CDR3 region has 18 residues. V lost 3 bases to trimming and J lost 4 bases; unmatched junction nucleotides: 12. In germline, CDR1 is KGHDR, CDR2 SFDVKD. Here the CDR3 reads CATSDLYPGQAITGELFF. DNA for the CDR3: TGTGCCACCAGTGATCTCTATCCGGGACAGGCAATCACCGGGGAGCTGTTTTTT.

V usage is TRBV5-4 and J usage is TRBJ2-3, with TRBD1 identical over 7 bases. Trimming at V came to 4 bases and at J to 6 bases, leaving 11 bases not matched to a gene. The CDR3 has 15 residues. Germline CDR1 is SGHNT and CDR2 is YYREEE (reference sequence). CDR3 loop: CASSPSQGTSDTQYF. CDR3 nucleotides: TGTGCCAGCAGCCCCTCACAGGGGACGAGTGATACGCAGTATTTT.

The gene calls are TRBV3-1 (or the pseudogene TRBV3-2) and TRBJ2-7; 10 bases agree with TRBD1. This CDR3 contains 15 residues. The ends lost 0 bases at V and 6 bases at J; junction bases unmatched: 5. Germline CDR1 is LGHDT and CDR2 is YNNKEL (reference sequence). The DNA for the CDR3 is TGTGCCAGCAGCCAAGAGCGCGACAGGGGGCTCGAGCAGTACGTC. Translation gives CASSQERDRGLEQYV.

The J gene is TRBJ1-4, the V gene TRBV27, with D tentatively TRBD1 (6 bases). Between the trimmed V and J ends, which lost 6 bases and 0 bases, there was a span of 14 bases. The CDR3 has 16 amino acids. Germline V gene data show CDR1 as MNHEY and CDR2 as SMNVEV (reference sequence). For the CDR3, the DNA is TGTGCCAGCAGCCGTTATCGGACAGCAACTAATGAAAAACTGTTTTTT. Amino acids: CASSRYRTATNEKLFF.

The chain carries TRBV7-8 and TRBJ1-3; the match to TRBD1 covers 11 bases. V was pared by 5 bases and J by 0 bases, with 12 bases of the junction left unmatched. The germline gives CDR1 SGHVS, CDR2 FQNEAQ. This CDR3 is 19 amino acids long. The CDR3 nucleotides read TGTGCCAGCAGCATAACCGGGACAGGGGGTAGCGGCTCTGGAAACACCATATATTTT. Its protein product is CASSITGTGGSGSGNTIYF.

The V call is TRBV5-4, the J call TRBJ2-5, with unresolved D. Germline V gene lookup returns CDR1 SGHNT and CDR2 YYREEE (reference sequence). V was pared by 1 base and J by 2 bases, with 6 bases between. The CDR3 runs 13 residues. The CDR3 reads CASSLFTQETQYF. The CDR3 coding sequence is TGTGCCAGCAGCTTGTTTACTCAAGAGACCCAGTACTTC.

The chain combines TRBV2 with TRBJ2-1, with TRBD2 matching 11 bases. Germline V CDR1 and CDR2: SNHLY, FYNNEI. This CDR3 is built from 18 residues. V shed 7 bases, J shed 1 base, and the junction held 12 bases outside the gene matches. CDR3 in amino acids: CASKAGLAGGVSYNEQFF. The CDR3 coding sequence is TGTGCCAGCAAAGCCGGACTAGCGGGCGGGGTATCCTACAATGAGCAGTTCTTC.

This clone appeared once. The chain carries TRBV5-1 and TRBJ2-5; TRBD1 agrees at 10 bases. The V gene end was trimmed by 4 bases and the J gene end by 4 bases; junction bases not matched to a gene: 4. The CDR3 runs 14 residues. Germline CDR1 reads SGHRS; CDR2 reads YFSETQ. The DNA of the CDR3 is TGCGCCAGCAGCGGGACAGGGGTCCGAGAGACCCAGTACTTC. The encoded protein is CASSGTGVRETQYF. Filled out from reference TRBV5-1 and TRBJ2-5, the complete variable domain reads KAGVTQTPRYLIKTRGQQVTLSCSPISGHRSVSWYQQTPGQGLQFLFEYFSETQRNKGNFPGRFSGRQFSNSRSEMNVSTLELGDSALYLCASSGTGVRETQYFGPGTRLLVL.

This rearrangement joins TRBV7-3 to TRBJ2-2, with D hard to call. The length of the CDR3 is 14 residues. Per the germline V gene, CDR1 is SGHTA and CDR2 is FQGTGA. V was shortened by 2 bases and J by 6 bases, with 10 bases between the two germline ends. The CDR3 DNA follows: TGTGCCAGCAGCTTACCAGGAGATCCCGGGGAGCTGTTTTTT. It yields the protein CASSLPGDPGELFF.

The genes are TRBV9 and TRBJ1-2; 9 positions match TRBD1. The CDR3 runs to 15 residues. Per germline, CDR1 SGDLS and CDR2 YYNGEE. The ends lost 0 bases at V and 4 bases at J; junction bases unmatched: 4. The CDR3 bases are TGTGCCAGCAGCGTAGAGGGACAGGGACTCTATGGCTACACCTTC. It is translated as CASSVEGQGLYGYTF.

Here the CDR3 reads CASSQDRGVRNEQFF. In DNA form, the CDR3 reads TGCGCCAGCAGCCAAGATAGGGGGGTCCGCAATGAGCAGTTCTTC. The chain combines TRBV4-1 with TRBJ2-1, with D tentatively TRBD1 or TRBD2 (6 bases each). V gave up 0 bases and J gave up 6 bases, with 12 bases separating them. From germline, CDR1 is MGHRA and CDR2 YSYEKL. The CDR3 is made up of 15 amino acids.

This sequence joins TRBV19 and TRBJ2-6; D ambiguous. The CDR3 covers 14 residues. Germline V gene lookup returns CDR1 LNHDA and CDR2 SQIVND (reference sequence). V dropped 8 bases and J dropped 0 bases, with 8 bases sitting between them. The CDR3 protein is CASLSISGANVLTF. For the CDR3, the DNA is TGTGCCAGTCTCTCTATCTCTGGGGCCAACGTCCTGACTTTC.

The chain links TRBV19 to TRBJ2-1; the D gene is possibly TRBD1 (5 bases). The CDR3 has 15 residues. Germline CDR1 and CDR2: LNHDA and SQIVND (reference sequence). Trimming stripped 6 bases from V and 4 bases from J, with 16 bases between. The DNA for the CDR3 is TGTGCCAGTAGAATCAGAGTGGACACTTACAATGAGCAGTTCTTC. This codes for CASRIRVDTYNEQFF. Based on the CDR3 plus reference TRBV19 and TRBJ2-1, the full variable domain is DGGITQSPKYLFRKEGQNVTLSCEQNLNHDAMYWYRQDPGQGLRLIYYSQIVNDFQKGDIAEGYSVSREKKESFPLTVTSAQKNPTAFYLCASRIRVDTYNEQFFGPGTRLTVL.

The chain carries TRBV7-2 and TRBJ1-1; D is unclear. Germline assignment: CDR1 SGHTA and CDR2 FQGNSA. V lost 6 bases and J 3 bases, leaving 17 bases between the germline ends. This CDR3 has 15 residues. The CDR3 DNA is TGTGCCAGCAGTCTCGGTGGGTGGTTTGACACTGAAGCTTTCTTT. Amino acid sequence: CASSLGGWFDTEAFF.

The genes are TRBV19 and TRBJ1-6, with D tentatively TRBD1 (5 bases). The CDR3 has 16 amino acids. In germline, CDR1 is LNHDA, CDR2 SQIVND (reference sequence). Trimming removed 4 bases at V and 7 bases at J, with 17 bases between. DNA for the CDR3: TGTGCCAGTAGTAATAAGCCGGGACGGAGCAATTCACCCCTCCACTTT. Its translation is CASSNKPGRSNSPLHF.

The J gene is TRBJ1-6, the V gene TRBV2; tentatively, D is TRBD1 (6 bases). The V and J ends lost 8 bases and 10 bases respectively, with 12 bases between them. Germline loops: CDR1 SNHLY, CDR2 FYNNEI. The CDR3 loop spans 12 amino acids. This chain's CDR3 is CASAGTTSPLHF. CDR3 nucleotides: TGTGCCAGCGCAGGGACAACCTCACCCCTCCACTTT.

The chain links TRBV10-2 to TRBJ1-1; D is undetermined. This CDR3 region has 14 residues. V lost 2 bases, J lost 1 base, and 8 bases lay in between. Germline lookup yields CDR1 WSHSY and CDR2 SAAADI. As DNA, the CDR3 is TGCGCCAGCAGTGAGCCCACGGAGAACACTGAAGCTTTCTTT. Encoded protein: CASSEPTENTEAFF.

The chain recombines TRBV4-3 with TRBJ2-5; TRBD1 might be the D (5 bases). Germline V gene lookup returns CDR1 LGHNA and CDR2 YSLEER. Deletions cut 0 bases from V and 3 bases from J, with 8 bases between. The CDR3 is 14 residues long. CDR3 in amino acids: CASSQDDSKETQYF. In DNA, the CDR3 is TGCGCCAGCAGCCAAGATGACAGTAAAGAGACCCAGTACTTC.

V is TRBV7-3 and J is TRBJ2-6, with a possible D match to TRBD1 (5 bases). From germline, CDR1 is SGHTA and CDR2 FQGTGA. The CDR3 is made up of 15 amino acids. Trimming cost V 5 bases and J 2 bases, with 10 bases left between them. CDR3 sequence reads: CASSVQGTGANVLTF. CDR3 nucleotides: TGTGCCAGCAGCGTCCAGGGTACTGGGGCCAACGTCCTGACTTTC.

This clone appeared a single time. The chain has TRBV6-2 or TRBV6-3 and TRBJ1-1; 7 bases line up with TRBD1. CDR3 size: 17 residues. Trimming at V came to 5 bases and at J to 4 bases, leaving 16 bases not matched to a gene. Looked up from germline, CDR1 is MNHEY and CDR2 is SVGEGT. CDR3 DNA: TGTGCCAGCAGTACCCATACTGTCGGTCAGGGGGGCACTGAAGCTTTCTTT. Translated, it gives CASSTHTVGQGGTEAFF.

This clone was recorded a few times. As DNA, the CDR3 is TGTGCCAGCAGTTACCGCGGGGACCGGCGGGGCTACACCTTC. Protein: CASSYRGDRRGYTF. V usage is TRBV6-5 and J usage is TRBJ1-2; TRBD1 might be the D (5 bases). Trimming removed 2 bases from V and 8 bases from J, with 15 bases in between. Germline assignment: CDR1 MNHEY and CDR2 SVGAGI. The CDR3 extends over 14 amino acids.

The J gene is TRBJ1-5, the V gene TRBV9; no firm D call. CDR3 length equals 13 residues. Trimming stripped 4 bases from V and 2 bases from J, with 7 bases between. In germline, CDR1 is SGDLS, CDR2 YYNGEE. The CDR3 nucleotides are TGTGCCAGCAGCCCGACGGGCAATCAGCCCCAGCATTTT. This sequence encodes CASSPTGNQPQHF.

This chain joins TRBV28 and TRBJ2-2; 9 bases match TRBD1. The germline V gene encodes CDR1 MDHEN and CDR2 SYDVKM. The V segment lost 7 bases and the J segment 4 bases; nucleotides outside the gene matches: 7. The CDR3 is 15 amino acids. Here the CDR3 DNA reads TGTGCCAGCACACGACAGGGGGTTGTCACCGGGGAGCTGTTTTTT. Encoded protein: CASTRQGVVTGELFF.

J is TRBJ2-3 and V is TRBV24-1; 11 nucleotides line up with TRBD2. The V and J ends lost 0 bases and 3 bases, in that order; junction bases with no gene match: 4. Looked up from germline, CDR1 is KGHDR and CDR2 is SFDVKD. This CDR3 has 17 amino acids. The CDR3 nucleotides are TGTGCCACCAGTGATTTGGCTAGCGGGGGGTCTACAGATACGCAGTATTTT. This gives the protein CATSDLASGGSTDTQYF.

This chain connects TRBV27 to TRBJ2-7; D is perhaps TRBD2 (6 bases). This CDR3 spans 17 amino acids. Trimming stripped 6 bases from V and 1 base from J, with 22 bases between. The germline V gene encodes CDR1 MNHEY and CDR2 SMNVEV (reference sequence). CDR3 coding DNA: TGTGCCAGCAGCCCTGGTGGGGCGGGGTTAAATTCCTACGAGCAGTACGTC. Translated, it gives CASSPGGAGLNSYEQYV.

Written as DNA, the CDR3 is TGTGCCAGCAGTGTCGTAGGGGGCAATCAGCCCCAGCATTTT. Amino acid sequence: CASSVVGGNQPQHF. The chain couples TRBV2 to TRBJ1-5; a weak D match, TRBD1 (5 bases). The CDR3 spans 14 residues. V lost 4 bases to trimming and J lost 2 bases, with 9 bases between them. Germline V gene lookup returns CDR1 SNHLY and CDR2 FYNNEI.

In its sample, this clone was seen once. The V call is TRBV5-1, the J call TRBJ1-1, with D unclear. The V and J ends lost 0 bases and 1 base respectively, with 10 bases between them. The CDR3 consists of 15 residues. Germline V gene lookup returns CDR1 SGHRS and CDR2 YFSETQ. CDR3 sequence: CASSLDKLGNTEAFF. The CDR3, as DNA: TGCGCCAGCAGCTTGGACAAACTTGGGAACACTGAAGCTTTCTTT.

This clone was recorded only once. The rearrangement links TRBV6-1 to TRBJ2-7; D might be TRBD1 (5 bases). The CDR3 consists of 15 residues. The V end lost 1 base, the J end lost 2 bases, and 12 bases lay between the germline ends. CDR1 MNHNS and CDR2 SASEGT come from the germline V gene. The chain's CDR3 is CASSEGHQGTYEQYV. The CDR3 DNA reads as TGTGCCAGCAGTGAAGGGCATCAGGGAACCTACGAGCAGTACGTC.

This clone was counted only a few times. This rearrangement joins TRBV4-1 to TRBJ2-5, with D tentatively TRBD2 (6 bases). Trimming cost V 1 base and J 6 bases, with 18 bases left between them. Germline V gene sequence: CDR1 MGHRA, CDR2 YSYEKL. The CDR3 has 16 amino acids. CDR3 sequence (DNA): TGCGCCAGCAGCCAAGGGGGATCGGAGGGGATAAAGACCCAGTACTTC. Residues: CASSQGGSEGIKTQYF.